The source of this T cell receptor (beta chain) is a study of OX40 agonist ivuxolimab in advanced cancers. Study overall: The eligibility criteria allowed prior anti-PD-1, anti-PD-L1 or anti-CTLA-4 therapy, and 30% to 40% had some.

This table comes from immunoSEQ multiplex PCR, and its TCRdb copy is limited to in-frame clones, with some not included. The sample yields about 48,000 clones, roughly 91% seen once. The CDR3 length is 20 residues. The chain combines TRBV21-1 with TRBJ2-3; the table's D call, TRBD1, was not checked against the DNA. TRBV21-1 is deemed a pseudogene. The TCR was taken from an adult with an advanced solid tumor such as melanoma, head and neck, liver or kidney cancer. The source was CD4+ or CD8+ T cells sorted from blood, collected in a trial of the OX40 agonist ivuxolimab. CDR3 sequence: CATSGFSWDRGILAGDTQYF. CDR3 coding DNA: TGTGCCACCAGCGGGTTTTCGTGGGACAGGGGGATTCTAGCAGGAGATACGCAGTATTTT.